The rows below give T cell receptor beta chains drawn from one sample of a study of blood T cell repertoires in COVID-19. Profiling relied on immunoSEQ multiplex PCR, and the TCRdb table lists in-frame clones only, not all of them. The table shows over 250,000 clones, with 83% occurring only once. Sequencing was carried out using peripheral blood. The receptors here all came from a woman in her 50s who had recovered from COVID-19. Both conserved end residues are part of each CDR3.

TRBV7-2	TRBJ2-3	CASSLHRQGMTDTQYF
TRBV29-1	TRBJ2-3	CSVTLAGGTDTQYF
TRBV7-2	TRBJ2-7	CASSPRGGLASAIFREQYF
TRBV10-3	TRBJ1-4	CAISAGQGRATNEKLFF
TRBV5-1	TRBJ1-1	CASSSQDRATEAFF
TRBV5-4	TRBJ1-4	CASSLSRASNEKLFF
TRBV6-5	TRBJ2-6	CASTGGSSGANVLTF
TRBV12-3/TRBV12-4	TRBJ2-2	CASSPHIGELFF
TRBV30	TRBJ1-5	CAWTTGNQPQHF
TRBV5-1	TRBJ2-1	CASSHEGGRAQFF
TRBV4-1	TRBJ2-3	CASSQGGDRTDTQYF
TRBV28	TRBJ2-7	CASSDRVGYEQYF
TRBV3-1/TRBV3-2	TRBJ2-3	CASSPYLPGQTAHYGRPDTQYF
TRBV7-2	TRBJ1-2	CASSLAQSYGYTF
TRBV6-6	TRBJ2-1	CASSTGQAGPNEQFF
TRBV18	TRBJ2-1	CASSPEPGEQFF
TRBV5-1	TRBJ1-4	CASSLARRGLDEKLFF